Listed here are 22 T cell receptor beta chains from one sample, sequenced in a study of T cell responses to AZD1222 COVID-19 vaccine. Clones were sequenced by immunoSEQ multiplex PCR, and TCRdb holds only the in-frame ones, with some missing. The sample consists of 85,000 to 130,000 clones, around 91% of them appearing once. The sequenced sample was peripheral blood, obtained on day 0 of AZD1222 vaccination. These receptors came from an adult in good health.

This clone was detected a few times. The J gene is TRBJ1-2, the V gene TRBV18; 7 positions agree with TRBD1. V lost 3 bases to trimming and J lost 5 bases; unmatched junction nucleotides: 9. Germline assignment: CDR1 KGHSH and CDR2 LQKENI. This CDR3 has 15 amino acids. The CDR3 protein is CASSPPGQTIYGYTF. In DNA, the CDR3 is TGTGCCAGCTCACCCCCGGGACAGACGATATATGGCTACACCTTC.

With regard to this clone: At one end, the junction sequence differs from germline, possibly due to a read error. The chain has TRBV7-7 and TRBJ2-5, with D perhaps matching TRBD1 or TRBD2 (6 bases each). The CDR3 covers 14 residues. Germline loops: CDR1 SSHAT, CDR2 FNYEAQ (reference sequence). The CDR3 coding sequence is TGTGCTAGCAGCCAAGGGGGGTCCCAAGAGACCCAGTACTTC. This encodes CASSQGGSQETQYF.

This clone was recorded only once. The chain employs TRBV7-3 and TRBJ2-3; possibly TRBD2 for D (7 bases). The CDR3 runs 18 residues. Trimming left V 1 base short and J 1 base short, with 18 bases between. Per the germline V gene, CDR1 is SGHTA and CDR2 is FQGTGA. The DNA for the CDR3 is TGTGCCAGCAGCTTAAATCCTAGTGGGGGGGCTGGCACAGATACGCAGTATTTT. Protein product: CASSLNPSGGAGTDTQYF.

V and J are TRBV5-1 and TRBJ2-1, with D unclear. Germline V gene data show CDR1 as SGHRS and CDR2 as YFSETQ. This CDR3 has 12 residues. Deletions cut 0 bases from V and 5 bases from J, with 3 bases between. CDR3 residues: CASSLAHNEQFF. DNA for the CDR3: TGCGCCAGCAGCTTGGCGCACAATGAGCAGTTCTTC. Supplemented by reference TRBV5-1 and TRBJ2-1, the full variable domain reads KAGVTQTPRYLIKTRGQQVTLSCSPISGHRSVSWYQQTPGQGLQFLFEYFSETQRNKGNFPGRFSGRQFSNSRSEMNVSTLELGDSALYLCASSLAHNEQFFGPGTRLTVL.

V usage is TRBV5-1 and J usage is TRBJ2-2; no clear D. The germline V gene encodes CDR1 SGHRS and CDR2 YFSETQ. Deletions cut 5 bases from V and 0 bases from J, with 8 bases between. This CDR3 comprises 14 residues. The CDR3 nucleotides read TGCGCCAGCAGTAACGGCGCGAACACCGGGGAGCTGTTTTTT. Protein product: CASSNGANTGELFF.

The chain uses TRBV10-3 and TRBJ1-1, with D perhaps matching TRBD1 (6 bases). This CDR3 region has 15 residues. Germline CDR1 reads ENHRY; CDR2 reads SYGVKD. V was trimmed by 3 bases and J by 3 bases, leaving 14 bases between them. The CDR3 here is CAISENPGADTEAFF. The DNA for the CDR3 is TGTGCCATCAGTGAAAACCCGGGGGCGGACACTGAAGCTTTCTTT.

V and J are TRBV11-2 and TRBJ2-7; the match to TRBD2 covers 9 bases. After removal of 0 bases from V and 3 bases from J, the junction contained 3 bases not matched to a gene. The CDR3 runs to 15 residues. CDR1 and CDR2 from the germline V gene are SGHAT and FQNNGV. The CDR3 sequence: CASSLELAGIYEQYF. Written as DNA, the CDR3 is TGTGCCAGCAGCTTAGAACTAGCGGGTATCTACGAGCAGTACTTC. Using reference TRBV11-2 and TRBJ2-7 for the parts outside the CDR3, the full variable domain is EAGVAQSPRYKIIEKRQSVAFWCNPISGHATLYWYQQILGQGPKLLIQFQNNGVVDDSQLPKDRFSAERLKGVDSTLKIQPAKLEDSAVYLCASSLELAGIYEQYFGPGTRLTVT.

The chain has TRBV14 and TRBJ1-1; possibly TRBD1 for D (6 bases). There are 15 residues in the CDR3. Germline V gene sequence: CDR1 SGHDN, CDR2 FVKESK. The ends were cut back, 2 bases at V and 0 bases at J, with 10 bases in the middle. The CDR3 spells CASSQTTGMNTEAFF. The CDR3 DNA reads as TGTGCCAGCAGCCAAACGACAGGCATGAACACTGAAGCTTTCTTT.

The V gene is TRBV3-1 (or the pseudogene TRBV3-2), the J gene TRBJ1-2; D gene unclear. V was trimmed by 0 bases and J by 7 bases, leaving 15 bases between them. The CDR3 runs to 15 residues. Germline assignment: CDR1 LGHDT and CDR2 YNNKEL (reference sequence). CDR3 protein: CASSQDSARYPGYTF. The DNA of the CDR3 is TGTGCCAGCAGCCAAGATAGCGCCAGGTATCCTGGCTACACCTTC.

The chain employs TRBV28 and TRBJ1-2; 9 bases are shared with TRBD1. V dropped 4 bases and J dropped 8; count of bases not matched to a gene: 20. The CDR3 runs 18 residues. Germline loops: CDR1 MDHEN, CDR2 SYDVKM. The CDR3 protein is CASSSGTGTGFWRRGYTF. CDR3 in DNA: TGTGCCAGCAGTTCAGGGACCGGGACAGGGTTCTGGAGGAGAGGCTACACCTTC.

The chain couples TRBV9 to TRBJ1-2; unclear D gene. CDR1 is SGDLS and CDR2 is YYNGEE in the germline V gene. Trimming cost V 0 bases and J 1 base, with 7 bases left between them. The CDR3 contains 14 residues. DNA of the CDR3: TGTGCCAGCAGCGTAGGTTCGATTAACTATGGCTACACCTTC. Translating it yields CASSVGSINYGYTF. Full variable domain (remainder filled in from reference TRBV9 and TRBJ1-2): DSGVTQTPKHLITATGQRVTLRCSPRSGDLSVYWYQQSLDQGLQFLIQYYNGEERAKGNILERFSAQQFPDLHSELNLSSLELGDSALYFCASSVGSINYGYTFGSGTRLTVV.

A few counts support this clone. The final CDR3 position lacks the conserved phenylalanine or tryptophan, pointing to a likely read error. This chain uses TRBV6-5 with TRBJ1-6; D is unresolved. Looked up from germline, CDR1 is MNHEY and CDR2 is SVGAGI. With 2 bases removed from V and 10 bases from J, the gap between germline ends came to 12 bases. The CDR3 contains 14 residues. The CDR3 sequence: CASSYGQKRSPLHL. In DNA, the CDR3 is TGTGCCAGCAGTTACGGGCAGAAGAGGTCACCCCTCCACCTT.

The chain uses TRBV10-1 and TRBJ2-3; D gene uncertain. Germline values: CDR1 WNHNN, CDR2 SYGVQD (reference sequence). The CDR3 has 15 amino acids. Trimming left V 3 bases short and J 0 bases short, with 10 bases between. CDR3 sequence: CASSEVSDSTDTQYF. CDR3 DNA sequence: TGCGCCAGCAGTGAAGTTTCAGATAGCACAGATACGCAGTATTTT.

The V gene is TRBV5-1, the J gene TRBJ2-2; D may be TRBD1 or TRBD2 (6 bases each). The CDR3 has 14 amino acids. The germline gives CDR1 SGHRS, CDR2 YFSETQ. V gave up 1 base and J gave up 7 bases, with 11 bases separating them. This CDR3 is CASSLRGAGGELFF. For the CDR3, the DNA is TGCGCCAGCAGCTTGAGGGGGGCTGGCGGGGAGCTGTTTTTT.

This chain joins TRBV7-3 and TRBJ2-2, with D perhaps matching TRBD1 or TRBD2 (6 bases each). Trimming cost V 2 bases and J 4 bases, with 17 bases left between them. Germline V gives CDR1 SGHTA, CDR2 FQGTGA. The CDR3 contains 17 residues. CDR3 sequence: CASSLLGGQISTGELFF. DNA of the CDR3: TGTGCCAGCAGCTTACTCGGGGGCCAAATCTCCACCGGGGAGCTGTTTTTT. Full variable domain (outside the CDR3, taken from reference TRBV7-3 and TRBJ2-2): GAGVSQTPSNKVTEKGKYVELRCDPISGHTALYWYRQSLGQGPEFLIYFQGTGAADDSGLPNDRFFAVRPEGSVSTLKIQRTERGDSAVYLCASSLLGGQISTGELFFGEGSRLTVL.

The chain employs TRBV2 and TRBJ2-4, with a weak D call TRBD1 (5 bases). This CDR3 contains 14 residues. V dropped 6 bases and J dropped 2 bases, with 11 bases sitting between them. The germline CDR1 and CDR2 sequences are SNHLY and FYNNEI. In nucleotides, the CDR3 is TGTGCCAGCAGAACTGACAGTTCCAAAAACATTCAGTACTTC. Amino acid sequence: CASRTDSSKNIQYF.

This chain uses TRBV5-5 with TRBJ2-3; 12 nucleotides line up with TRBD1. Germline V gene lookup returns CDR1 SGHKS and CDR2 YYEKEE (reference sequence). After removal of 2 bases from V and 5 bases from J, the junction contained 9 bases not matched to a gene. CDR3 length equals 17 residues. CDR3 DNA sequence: TGTGCCAGCAGCTTTGGACCGGGACAGGGGGCCGGAGATACGCAGTATTTT. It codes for CASSFGPGQGAGDTQYF.

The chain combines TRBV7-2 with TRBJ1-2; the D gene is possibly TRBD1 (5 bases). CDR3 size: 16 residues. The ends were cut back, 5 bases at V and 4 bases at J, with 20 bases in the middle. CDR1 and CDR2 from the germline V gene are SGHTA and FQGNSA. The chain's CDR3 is CASSVSTGLLGYGYTF. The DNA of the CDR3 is TGTGCCAGCAGCGTAAGCACAGGACTACTAGGCTATGGCTACACCTTC.

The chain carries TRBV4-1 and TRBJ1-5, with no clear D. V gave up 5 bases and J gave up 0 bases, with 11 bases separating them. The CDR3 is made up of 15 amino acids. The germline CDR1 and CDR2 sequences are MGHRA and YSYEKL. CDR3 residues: CASSEAGYSNQPQHF. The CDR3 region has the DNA TGCGCCAGCAGCGAAGCGGGTTATAGCAATCAGCCCCAGCATTTT.

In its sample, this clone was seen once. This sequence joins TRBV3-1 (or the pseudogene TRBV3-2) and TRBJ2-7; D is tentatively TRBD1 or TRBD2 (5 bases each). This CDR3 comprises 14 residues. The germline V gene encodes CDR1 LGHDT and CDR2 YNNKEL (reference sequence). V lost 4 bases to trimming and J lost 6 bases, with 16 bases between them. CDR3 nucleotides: TGTGCCAGCAGCCGGAATGGGGGACCTCTCGAGCAGTACTTC. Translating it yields CASSRNGGPLEQYF.

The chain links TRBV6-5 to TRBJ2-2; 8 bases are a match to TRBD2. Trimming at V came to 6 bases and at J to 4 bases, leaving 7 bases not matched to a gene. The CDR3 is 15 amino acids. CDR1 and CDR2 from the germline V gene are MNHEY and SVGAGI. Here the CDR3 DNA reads TGTGCCAGCAGCCGCGGGGGGCGTCGCACCGGGGAGCTGTTTTTT. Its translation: CASSRGGRRTGELFF.

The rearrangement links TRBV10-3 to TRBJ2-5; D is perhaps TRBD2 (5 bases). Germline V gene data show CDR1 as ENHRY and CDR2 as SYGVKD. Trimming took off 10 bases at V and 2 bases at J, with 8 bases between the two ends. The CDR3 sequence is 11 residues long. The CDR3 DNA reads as TGTGCCAGCCGGGAACAAGAGACCCAGTACTTC. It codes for CASREQETQYF.